The entry that follows covers one T cell receptor (beta chain) sequence. This clonotype has at least ten counts. The target of this receptor is not known. Base qualities are missing; no much larger clone stands one base away. TCR beta CDR3 regions were amplified from RNA transcripts. The TCR CDR3 was subjected to a first round of RT-PCR using the HTBI primer set and the Qiagen OneStep RT-PCR kit. The libraries were constructed in a second round of multiplex PCR and then size-selected and purified. Paired-end sequencing of the libraries was performed with 100 bp reads on an Illumina HiSeq2000. Under the source paper's analysis protocol: SOAPnuke was used to process the raw data, throwing out any read that contained adapters or uncalled bases, had a mean Phred below 15, or lacked an exact constant-primer or identifier match. High-quality paired reads were merged with COPE v1.2.5, and unique nucleotide sequences were defined as clonotypes. MiTCR v1.1 was used to align the clonotypes against IMGT TRBV, TRBD and TRBJ reference segments. Analysis was restricted to V-J combinations with a frequency above 0.0001, which covered over 98% of repertoires. The TCS score was defined as the ratio of F50 (clonal expansion) to E x V (chaos), calculated using BLOSUM62-based TCRdist between CDR3 peptides within each V-J. Welch's t-statistics and random forest reduced fewer than 600 V-J features to roughly 13, which were used in a naive Bayes classifier (R e1071). Starting from the raw public reads, TCRdb applied fastp trimming at Q25, assembled clones with MiXCR and retained in-frame beta chains. When rows share a CDR3 protein, they turn into one entry using the most common DNA and genes. The V and J calls come from TCRdb's annotation, not from the publication. This sample has 130,000 to 150,000 distinct CDR3 sequences in its table, and about 20% of those were observed once. 65% to 80% of the sample belongs to the ten largest clones.

This entry is derived from a study of T cells in Graves' hyperthyroidism and ophthalmopathy (dated 2019 in TCRdb). Turning to the overall study: Peripheral blood was sampled at the time of initial diagnosis, prior to any treatment. In six Graves' hyperthyroidism patients, the study also compared T-cell repertoires from thyroid tissue with T-cell repertoires from blood. The paper reports TCR Vbeta CDR3 sequencing of about 140 peripheral blood samples: 40 or so ophthalmopathy, under 80 hyperthyroidism and around 17 progressor patients. Prospective prediction of ophthalmopathy was tested in an independent validation cohort of fewer than 20 hyperthyroidism patients and 17 patients who later progressed to ophthalmopathy. TCR V-J signatures able to tell the groups apart were searched for in a discovery cohort of 90 to 100 patients, of whom roughly 42 had Graves' ophthalmopathy and around 56 had stable Graves' hyperthyroidism. After sampling, hyperthyroidism patients received methimazole starting at 30 mg daily, and ophthalmopathy patients received high-dose intravenous methylprednisolone. The approximately 98 discovery patients were randomly divided into training and test sets at a 7:3 ratio. Broad study findings and their caveats: In validation, the model predicted progression to ophthalmopathy with approximately 71% sensitivity and roughly 75% specificity, a median of approximately 6.5 months before onset. A 13 V-J signature model separated ophthalmopathy from stable hyperthyroidism, with about 88% sensitivity and 81.08% specificity in cross-validation and 80%/75% in testing. Most expanded thyroid clonotypes (frequency above 0.001) were also found in blood, which suggests that blood repertoires may mirror thyroid immune responses. Sample size was not statistically predetermined, and investigators were not blinded to group allocation.

Hyperthyroidism patients were newly diagnosed, with disease duration under 2 months, and aged 18 to 65 years. Any patient with an uncontrolled infection, another autoimmune disease, pregnancy or lactation was excluded. Diagnoses relied on clinical symptoms, serum thyroxine and TRAb, thyroid ultrasound and orbital computed tomography. For progressor patients, blood was drawn at the first diagnosis of hyperthyroidism, before any ophthalmopathy symptoms had appeared. Ficoll-Paque density gradient centrifugation was used to isolate PBMCs from around 9.1 ml of fresh peripheral blood. Progressor patients were initially diagnosed with Graves' hyperthyroidism and developed ophthalmopathy during follow-up. Total RNA was extracted using Trizol reagent, and RNA quality was assessed on an Agilent 2100 Bioanalyzer. Sequenced: blood. This sequence was found in a woman in her forties or fifties with Graves' hyperthyroidism that later progressed to Graves' ophthalmopathy.

The CDR3 reads CASSFRGGSTEAFF. The DNA sequence reads TGTGCCAGCAGTTTCAGGGGTGGGAGCACTGAAGCTTTCTTT. The sequence joins TRBV12-3 or TRBV12-4 to TRBJ1-1, with TRBD1 perhaps the D gene, on 6 matching bases. V loses 3 bases, J loses 4 bases, and the germline ends lie 12 bases apart. The CDR3 starts with the cysteine, ends with the phenylalanine, and has 14 residues. Kept here is only the CDR3 DNA, which spans 42 bases and is read in frame from base 1.